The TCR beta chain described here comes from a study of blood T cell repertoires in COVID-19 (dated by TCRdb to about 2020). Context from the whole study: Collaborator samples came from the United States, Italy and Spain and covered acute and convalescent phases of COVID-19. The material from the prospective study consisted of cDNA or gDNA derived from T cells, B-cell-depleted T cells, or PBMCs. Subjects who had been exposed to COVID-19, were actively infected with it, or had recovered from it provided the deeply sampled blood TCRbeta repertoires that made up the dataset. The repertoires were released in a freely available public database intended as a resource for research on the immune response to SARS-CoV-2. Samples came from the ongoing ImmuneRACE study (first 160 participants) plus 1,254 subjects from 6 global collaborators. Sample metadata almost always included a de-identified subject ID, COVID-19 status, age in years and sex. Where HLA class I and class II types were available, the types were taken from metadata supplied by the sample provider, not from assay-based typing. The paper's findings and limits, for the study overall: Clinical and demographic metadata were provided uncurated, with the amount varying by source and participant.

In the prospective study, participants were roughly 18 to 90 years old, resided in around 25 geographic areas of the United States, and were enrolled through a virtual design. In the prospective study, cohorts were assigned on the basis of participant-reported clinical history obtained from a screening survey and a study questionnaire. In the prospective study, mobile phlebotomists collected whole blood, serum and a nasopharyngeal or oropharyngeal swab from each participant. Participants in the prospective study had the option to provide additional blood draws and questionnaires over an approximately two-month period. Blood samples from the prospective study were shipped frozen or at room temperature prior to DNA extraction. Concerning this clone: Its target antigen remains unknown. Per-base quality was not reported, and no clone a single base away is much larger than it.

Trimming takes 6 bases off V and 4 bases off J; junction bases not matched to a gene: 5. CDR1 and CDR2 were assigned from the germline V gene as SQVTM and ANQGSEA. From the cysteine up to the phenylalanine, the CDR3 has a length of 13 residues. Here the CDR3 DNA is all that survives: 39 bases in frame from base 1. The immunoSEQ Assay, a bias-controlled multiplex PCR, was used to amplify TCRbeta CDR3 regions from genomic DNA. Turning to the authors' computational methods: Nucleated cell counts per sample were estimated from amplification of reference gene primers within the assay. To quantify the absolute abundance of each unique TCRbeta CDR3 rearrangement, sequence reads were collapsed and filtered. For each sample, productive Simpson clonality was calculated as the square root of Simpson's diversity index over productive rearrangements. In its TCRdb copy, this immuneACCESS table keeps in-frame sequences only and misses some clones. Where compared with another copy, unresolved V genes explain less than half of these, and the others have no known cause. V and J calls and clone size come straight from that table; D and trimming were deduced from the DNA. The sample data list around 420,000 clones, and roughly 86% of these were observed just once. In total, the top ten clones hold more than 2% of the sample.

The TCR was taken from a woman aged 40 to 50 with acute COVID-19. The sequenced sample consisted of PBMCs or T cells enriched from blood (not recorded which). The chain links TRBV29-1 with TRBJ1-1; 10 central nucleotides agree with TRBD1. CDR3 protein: CSVAGTGATEAFF. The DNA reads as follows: TGCAGCGTAGCCGGGACAGGGGCCACTGAAGCTTTCTTT. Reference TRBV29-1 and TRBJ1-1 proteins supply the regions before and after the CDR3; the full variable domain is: SAVISQKPSRDICQRGTSLTIQCQVDSQVTMMFWYRQQPGQSLTLIATANQGSEATYESGFVIDKFPISRPNLTFSTLTVSNMSPEDSSIYLCSVAGTGATEAFFGQGTRLTVV.